The 9 T cell receptor beta chains presented below share a single source sample, sequenced in a study of patients and donors after allogeneic stem cell transplantation. TCRdb fed the RT-PCR reads into MiXCR, producing one record per CDR3 protein. The sample has about 230,000 distinct CDR3 sequences, roughly 15% seen once; the top ten hold under 14%. The specimen was blood, either unsorted or a sorted T cell fraction (not recorded which). The receptors originated from a human donor who was either an allogeneic HSCT recipient or a stem cell or donor lymphocyte infusion donor (not recorded which). It is not recorded whose cells these are; they may come from a transplant donor.

The chain links TRBV5-5 to TRBJ2-2, with TRBD1 identical over 12 bases. This CDR3 has 15 amino acids. CDR1 SGHKS and CDR2 YYEKEE come from the germline V gene (reference sequence). Trimming at V came to 4 bases and at J to 4 bases, leaving 2 bases not matched to a gene. The CDR3 sequence: CASSMGQGATGELFF. In DNA, the CDR3 is TGTGCCAGCAGCATGGGACAGGGGGCCACCGGGGAGCTGTTTTTT. Variable domain in full (rest from reference TRBV5-5 and TRBJ2-2): DAGVTQSPTHLIKTRGQQVTLRCSPISGHKSVSWYQQVLGQGPQFIFQYYEKEERGRGNFPDRFSARQFPNYSSELNVNALLLGDSALYLCASSMGQGATGELFFGEGSRLTVL.

This clonotype was seen a handful of times. V is TRBV5-1 and J is TRBJ2-5; 8 bases are shared with TRBD1. The CDR3 runs to 18 residues. The germline gives CDR1 SGHRS, CDR2 YFSETQ. Trimming took 4 bases from V and 2 from J; bases not matched to a gene: 16. CDR3: CASSGGTGATNPQETQYF. The CDR3 coding sequence is TGCGCCAGCAGCGGCGGGACAGGCGCTACAAACCCGCAAGAGACCCAGTACTTC.

This clonotype was seen repeatedly, ten times or more. This sequence joins TRBV7-2 and TRBJ2-3, with D possibly being TRBD2 (7 bases). The CDR3 runs to 15 residues. V was cut by 5 bases and J by 4 bases, with 16 bases left in between. Germline loops: CDR1 SGHTA, CDR2 FQGNSA. Here the CDR3 DNA reads TGTGCCAGCAGCCTCCCCCGGGGGGCTTCAGATACGCAGTATTTT. This codes for CASSLPRGASDTQYF.

This clonotype was seen a few times. The V and J genes are TRBV4-3 and TRBJ2-2; 10 bases are shared with TRBD2. Trimming took 0 bases from V and 1 from J; bases not matched to a gene: 8. The germline gives CDR1 LGHNA, CDR2 YSLEER. The CDR3 totals 19 residues. CDR3 nucleotides: TGCGCCAGCAGCCAAGAGCCAATTACTAGCGGGGTGAACACCGGGGAGCTGTTTTTT. Amino acids: CASSQEPITSGVNTGELFF.

The chain is built from TRBV7-3 and TRBJ1-2; no reliable D call. Looked up from germline, CDR1 is SGHTA and CDR2 is FQGTGA. V lost 1 base, J lost 8 bases, and 14 bases lay in between. This CDR3 region has 14 residues. The CDR3 protein is CASSLKGLGGGYTF. Written as DNA, the CDR3 is TGTGCCAGCAGCTTAAAAGGGCTGGGAGGAGGCTACACCTTC.

The table lists this clonotype with many counts. The V gene is TRBV7-2, the J gene TRBJ1-1; no reliable D call. Germline CDR1 SGHTA, CDR2 FQGNSA. The CDR3 covers 14 residues. V was cut by 5 bases and J by 8 bases, with 18 bases left in between. The CDR3 sequence: CASSPRRTSGEAFF. The CDR3 region has the DNA TGTGCCAGCAGCCCCAGAAGGACCAGCGGGGAAGCTTTCTTT.

The table lists this clonotype with many counts. The chain carries TRBV5-1 and TRBJ2-7, with a weak D call TRBD1 (6 bases). The CDR3 spans 12 residues. Germline values: CDR1 SGHRS, CDR2 YFSETQ. The V and J ends lost 4 bases and 3 bases respectively, with 8 bases between them. CDR3 DNA: TGCGCCAGCAGCAGGGACAACTACGAGCAGTACTTC. Its translation: CASSRDNYEQYF.

The J gene is TRBJ1-5, the V gene TRBV20-1; D gene ambiguous. The germline V gene has CDR1 DFQATT and CDR2 SNEGSKA (reference sequence). Trimming took off 4 bases at V and 4 bases at J, with 8 bases between the two ends. The CDR3 is 12 residues long. The CDR3 DNA reads TGCAGTGCTAAGAATGTTAATCAGCCCCAGCATTTT. Its protein is CSAKNVNQPQHF.

V gene TRBV11-3 combines with J gene TRBJ1-2, with D possibly matching TRBD1 (5 bases). The CDR3 runs to 15 residues. Germline values: CDR1 SGHNT, CDR2 YENEEA. V was cut by 0 bases and J by 8 bases, with 16 bases left in between. The CDR3 DNA reads as TGTGCCAGCAGCTTAGATCTCTCAGGGATGGGCGGCTACACCTTC. Translated: CASSLDLSGMGGYTF.